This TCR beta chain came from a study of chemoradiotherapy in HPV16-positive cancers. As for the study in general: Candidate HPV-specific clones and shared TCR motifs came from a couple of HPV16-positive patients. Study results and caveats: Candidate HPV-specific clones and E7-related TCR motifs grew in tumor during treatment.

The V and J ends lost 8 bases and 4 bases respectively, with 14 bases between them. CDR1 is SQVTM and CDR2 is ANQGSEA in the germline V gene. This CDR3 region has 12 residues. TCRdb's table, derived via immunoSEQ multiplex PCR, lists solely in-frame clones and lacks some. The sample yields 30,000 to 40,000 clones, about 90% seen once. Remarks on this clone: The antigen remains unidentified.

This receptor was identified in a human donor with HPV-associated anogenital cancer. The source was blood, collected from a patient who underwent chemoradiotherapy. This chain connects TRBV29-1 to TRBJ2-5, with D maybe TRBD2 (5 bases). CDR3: CSSLGRVETQYF. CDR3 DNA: TGCAGCAGCCTCGGGCGGGTAGAGACCCAGTACTTC.